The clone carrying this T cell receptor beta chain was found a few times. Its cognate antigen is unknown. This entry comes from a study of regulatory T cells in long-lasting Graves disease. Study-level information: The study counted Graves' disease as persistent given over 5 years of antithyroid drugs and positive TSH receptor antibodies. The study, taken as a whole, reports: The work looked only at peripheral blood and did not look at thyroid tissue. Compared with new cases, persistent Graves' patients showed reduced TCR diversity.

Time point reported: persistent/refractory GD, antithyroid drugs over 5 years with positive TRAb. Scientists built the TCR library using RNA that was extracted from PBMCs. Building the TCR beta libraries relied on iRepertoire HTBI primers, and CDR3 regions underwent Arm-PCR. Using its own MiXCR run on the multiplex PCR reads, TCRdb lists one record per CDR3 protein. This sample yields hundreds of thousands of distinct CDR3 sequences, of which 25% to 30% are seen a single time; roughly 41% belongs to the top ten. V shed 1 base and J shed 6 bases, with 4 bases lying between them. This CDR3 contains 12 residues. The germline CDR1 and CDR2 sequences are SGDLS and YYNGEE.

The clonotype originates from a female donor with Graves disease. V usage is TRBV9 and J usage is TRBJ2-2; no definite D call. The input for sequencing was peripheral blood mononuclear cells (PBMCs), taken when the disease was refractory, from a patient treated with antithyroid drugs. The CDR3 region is CASSVPPGELFF. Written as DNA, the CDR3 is TGTGCCAGCAGCGTACCACCCGGGGAGCTGTTTTTT.